Each of the 9 T cell receptor beta chains below was sequenced from the same sample in a study of cytomegalovirus exposure and HLA in healthy donors. A multiplex PCR was run with 60 Vbeta primers and 13 Jbeta primers. Libraries were prepared by immunoSEQ multiplex PCR; TCRdb keeps only in-frame clonotypes and omits some of them. The table has around 80,000 clones, 74% seen once. Sample: PBMCs. The receptors here all came from a man aged 35 to 55 in good health and CMV-seropositive.

The V and J genes are TRBV5-6 and TRBJ2-3; 8 bases are a match to TRBD1. The CDR3 covers 15 residues. Per the germline V gene, CDR1 is SGHDT and CDR2 is YYEEEE. With V trimmed by 5 bases and J by 0 bases, 5 bases remained unmatched. CDR3 sequence reads: CASRQGGPSTDTQYF. CDR3 bases: TGTGCCAGCAGACAGGGGGGCCCTAGCACAGATACGCAGTATTTT.

The J gene is TRBJ2-6, the V gene TRBV28, with a weak D call TRBD2 (5 bases). Trimming shortened V by 6 bases and J by 1 base, and 13 bases separated the two germline ends. Germline CDR1 MDHEN, CDR2 SYDVKM. The CDR3 totals 16 residues. The CDR3 nucleotides read TGTGCCAGCAGGGGAAGAGGGAAGTCTGGGGCCAACGTCCTGACTTTC. Amino acid sequence: CASRGRGKSGANVLTF.

The genes are TRBV2 and TRBJ1-1; 7 bases align to TRBD1. CDR1 SNHLY and CDR2 FYNNEI come from the germline V gene. The CDR3 length is 15 residues. V lost 4 bases, J lost 0 bases, and 5 bases stayed unmatched. This CDR3 is CASSAYRGVNTEAFF. The CDR3 region has the DNA TGTGCCAGCAGTGCCTACAGGGGAGTGAACACTGAAGCTTTCTTT.

This clone was detected only a few times. The chain carries TRBV27 and TRBJ2-7, with 9 bases aligning to TRBD1. From germline, CDR1 is MNHEY and CDR2 SMNVEV (reference sequence). V gave up 5 bases and J gave up 0 bases; unmatched junction bases: 8. The CDR3 runs to 16 residues. The CDR3, as DNA: TGTGCCAGCAGTCCGGGACAGGGATATATCTCCTACGAGCAGTACTTC. This sequence encodes CASSPGQGYISYEQYF.

The chain carries TRBV9 and TRBJ2-3; TRBD2 is a possible D gene (5 bases). The ends were cut back, 0 bases at V and 0 bases at J, with 11 bases in the middle. This CDR3 is 16 amino acids long. Germline V lookup: CDR1 SGDLS, CDR2 YYNGEE. Written as DNA, the CDR3 is TGTGCCAGCAGCGTAGACCTAGCCCGGAGCACAGATACGCAGTATTTT. Its translation: CASSVDLARSTDTQYF. Combining the CDR3 with reference TRBV9 and TRBJ2-3 gives the whole variable domain DSGVTQTPKHLITATGQRVTLRCSPRSGDLSVYWYQQSLDQGLQFLIQYYNGEERAKGNILERFSAQQFPDLHSELNLSSLELGDSALYFCASSVDLARSTDTQYFGPGTRLTVL.

This clone was picked up one time. V is TRBV7-6 and J is TRBJ2-3, with D tentatively TRBD1 (5 bases). In germline, CDR1 is SGHVS, CDR2 FNYEAQ. V gave up 6 bases and J gave up 6 bases, with 16 bases separating them. This CDR3 has 14 residues. Here the CDR3 DNA reads TGTGCCAGCAGGATGGGGCCCCTTTCGGATACGCAGTATTTT. Translated, it gives CASRMGPLSDTQYF.

This rearrangement joins TRBV2 to TRBJ1-1; tentative D call: TRBD1 (5 bases). Trimming cost V 3 bases and J 3 bases, with 11 bases left between them. This CDR3 comprises 14 residues. The germline CDR1 and CDR2 sequences are SNHLY and FYNNEI. Here the CDR3 reads CASSEAWGDTEAFF. CDR3 bases: TGTGCCAGCAGTGAGGCGTGGGGGGACACTGAAGCTTTCTTT.

A single count supports this clone. CDR3 residues: CASSPRVDQPQHF. The CDR3 DNA reads as TGTGCCAGCAGCCCCAGGGTGGATCAGCCCCAGCATTTT. The chain couples TRBV7-6 to TRBJ1-5; TRBD1 might be the D (5 bases). This CDR3 has 13 amino acids. Germline V gene lookup returns CDR1 SGHVS and CDR2 FNYEAQ. Deletions cut 5 bases from V and 5 bases from J, with 10 bases between.

The chain links TRBV25-1 to TRBJ2-3; 11 bases line up with TRBD2. CDR1 is MGHDK and CDR2 is SYGVNS in the germline V gene. The trim removed 5 bases at V and 5 bases at J, leaving 6 bases unmatched. This CDR3 has 15 amino acids. CDR3 in amino acids: CASSISGRAEDTQYF. DNA for the CDR3: TGTGCCAGCAGTATTAGCGGGAGGGCCGAAGATACGCAGTATTTT.